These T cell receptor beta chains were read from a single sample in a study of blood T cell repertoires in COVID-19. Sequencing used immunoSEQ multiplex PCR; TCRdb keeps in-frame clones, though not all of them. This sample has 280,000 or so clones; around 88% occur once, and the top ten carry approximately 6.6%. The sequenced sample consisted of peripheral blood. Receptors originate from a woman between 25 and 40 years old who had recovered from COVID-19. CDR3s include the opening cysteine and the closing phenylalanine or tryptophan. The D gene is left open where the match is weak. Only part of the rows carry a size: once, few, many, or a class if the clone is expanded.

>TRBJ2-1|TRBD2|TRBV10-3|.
TGTGCCATCAGTCAACTAGCGGGGGCCTACAATGAGCAGTTCTTC
CAISQLAGAYNEQFF
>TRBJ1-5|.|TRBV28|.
TGTGCCAGCAGTTTAGCGTTGTGGCAGCCCCAGCATTTT
CASSLALWQPQHF
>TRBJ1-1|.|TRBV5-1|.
TGCGCCAGCAGCTTGACCATAAGGGAGACTGAAGCTTTCTTT
CASSLTIRETEAFF
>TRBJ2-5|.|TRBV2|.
TGTGCCAGCAGTGGCGACATGAAAGAGACCCAGTACTTC
CASSGDMKETQYF
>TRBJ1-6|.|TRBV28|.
TGTGCCAGCAGTGTGATAACAGGGAATTCACCCCTCCACTTT
CASSVITGNSPLHF
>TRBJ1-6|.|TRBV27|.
TGTGCCAGCAGTTCGACCGGACAGCTCTTTGGATCACCCCTCCACTTT
CASSSTGQLFGSPLHF
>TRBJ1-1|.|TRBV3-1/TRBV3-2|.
TGTGCCAGCAGCCAAGACAGGGGCGAGATGAACACTGAAGCTTTCTTT
CASSQDRGEMNTEAFF
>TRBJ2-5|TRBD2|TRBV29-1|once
TGCAGCGTTGAACGGCGCGGGGGGGCTCACGTGACCCAGTACTTC
CSVERRGGAHVTQYF
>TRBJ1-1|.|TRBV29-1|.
TGCAGCGGGAGGACAGCCTGGAACACTGAAGCTTTCTTT
CSGRTAWNTEAFF
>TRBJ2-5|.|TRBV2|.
TGTGCCAGCAACGGCGGGGCGGGGACCCAGTACTTC
CASNGGAGTQYF
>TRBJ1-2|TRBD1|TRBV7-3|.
TGTGCCAGCAGCACGGGGACAGCCCCCTATTTTTACACCTTC
CASSTGTAPYFYTF
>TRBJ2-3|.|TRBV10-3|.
TGTGCCATCAGTGATAGAGAAAGCACAGATACGCAGTATTTT
CAISDRESTDTQYF
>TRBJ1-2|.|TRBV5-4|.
TGTGCCAGCAGGCGGGCCAGCGCTAACTATGGCTACACCTTC
CASRRASANYGYTF
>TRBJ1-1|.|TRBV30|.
TGTGCCTGGAGGGGGAGGATGAACACTGAAGCTTTCTTT
CAWRGRMNTEAFF
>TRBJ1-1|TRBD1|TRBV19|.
TGTGCCAGTAGTAGAACCCCCGGGACAGGGAACACTGAAGCTTTCTTT
CASSRTPGTGNTEAFF
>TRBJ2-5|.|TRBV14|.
TGTGCCAGCAGCCTCCTGGGGCCGCGGGAGACCCAGTACTTC
CASSLLGPRETQYF
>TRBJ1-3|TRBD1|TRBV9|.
TGTGCCAGCAGCGTGGGACAGGGGCCCGGAAACACCATATATTTT
CASSVGQGPGNTIYF
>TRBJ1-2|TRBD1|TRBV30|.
TGTGCCTGGAGTGACCGGGACAGGGGGGATTTGGATGGCTACACCTTC
CAWSDRDRGDLDGYTF
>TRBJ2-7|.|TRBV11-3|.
TGTGCCAGCAGCCCGAGGGAAGGCTTCGAGCAGTACTTC
CASSPREGFEQYF
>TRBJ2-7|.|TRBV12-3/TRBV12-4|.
TGTGCCAGCAGCGCACAGGGTATCTACGAGCAGTACTTC
CASSAQGIYEQYF
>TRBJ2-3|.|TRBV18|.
TGTGCCAGCTCACCCAGGGTCAAGGCCCCTAGCACAGATACGCAGTATTTT
CASSPRVKAPSTDTQYF
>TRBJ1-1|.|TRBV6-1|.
TGTGCCAGCAGTGAATTGGTCAGGGGGAACACTGAAGCTTTCTTT
CASSELVRGNTEAFF
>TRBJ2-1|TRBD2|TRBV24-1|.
TGTGCCACCAGTGATTTGCGTCTAGCGGGGGGCTCGTTCTTC
CATSDLRLAGGSFF
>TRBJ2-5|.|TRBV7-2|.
TGTGCCAGCAGCCCACTAGGGTCGGAGACCCAGTACTTC
CASSPLGSETQYF
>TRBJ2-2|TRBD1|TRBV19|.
TGTGCCAGTAGTGCCGAGACAGGGCCACGGGACACCGGGGAGCTGTTTTTT
CASSAETGPRDTGELFF
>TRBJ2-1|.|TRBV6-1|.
TGTGCCAGCAGTGAACGTGCTAACACCCGGGGGGAGCAGTTCTTC
CASSERANTRGEQFF
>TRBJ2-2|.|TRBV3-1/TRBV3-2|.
TGTGCCAGCAGCCTTTCCGCCGGGGAGCTGTTTTTT
CASSLSAGELFF
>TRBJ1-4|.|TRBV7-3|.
TGTGCCAGCAGCCCCGTTTCGAGGAGCCCTGAAAAACTGTTTTTT
CASSPVSRSPEKLFF
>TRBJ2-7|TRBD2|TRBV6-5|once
TGTGCCAGCAGTTACGGGGGGGTAGACGAGCAGTACTTC
CASSYGGVDEQYF
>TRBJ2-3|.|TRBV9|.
TGTGCCAGCAGCACGAGGTTGGCGAGGACAGATACGCAGTATTTT
CASSTRLARTDTQYF
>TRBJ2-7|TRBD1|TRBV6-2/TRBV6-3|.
TGTGCCAGCAGTTACTCGAGGTTTCGACAGGGGAGCTACTACGAGCAGTACTTC
CASSYSRFRQGSYYEQYF
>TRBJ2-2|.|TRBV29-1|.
TGCAGCGTCCTATCGAACACCGGGGAGCTGTTTTTT
CSVLSNTGELFF
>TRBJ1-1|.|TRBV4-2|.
TGTGCCAGCAGCCAAGACTCAGGGCGGACTGAAGCTTTCTTT
CASSQDSGRTEAFF
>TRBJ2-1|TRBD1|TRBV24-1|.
TGTGCCACCAGTGATGACTTGACAGGGTATGAGCAGTTCTTC
CATSDDLTGYEQFF
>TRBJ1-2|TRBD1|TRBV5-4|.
TGTGCCAGCAGCTCCAAGACAGGGGACGGCGGCTACACCTTC
CASSSKTGDGGYTF
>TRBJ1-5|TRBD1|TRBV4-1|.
TGCGCCAGCAGCCAAGGGGTAGACAGGGCTCAGCCCCAGCATTTT
CASSQGVDRAQPQHF
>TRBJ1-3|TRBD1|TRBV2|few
TGTGCCAGCACGACCGGGACAGGGCTCCCTGGAAACACCATATATTTT
CASTTGTGLPGNTIYF
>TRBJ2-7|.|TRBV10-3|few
TGTGCCATCAGTGAGTCGAGAGGTGTCGAGCAGTACTTC
CAISESRGVEQYF
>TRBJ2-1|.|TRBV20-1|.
TGCAGTGCTAGTCGTGGAGGGCCCTACAATGAGCAGTTCTTC
CSASRGGPYNEQFF
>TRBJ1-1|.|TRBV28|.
TGTGCCAGCAGTCCCCCGAGGGGGGGCGTTTCGTGGTCGACTGAAGCTTTCTTT
CASSPPRGGVSWSTEAFF
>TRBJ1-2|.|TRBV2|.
TGTGCCAGCAGACAGGGTACTAACTATGGCTACACCTTC
CASRQGTNYGYTF
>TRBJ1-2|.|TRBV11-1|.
TGTGCCAGCAGCCTGGACAGTAACTATGGCTACACCTTC
CASSLDSNYGYTF
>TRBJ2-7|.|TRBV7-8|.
TGTGCCAGCGGGCTCGACACAACCTACGAGCAGTACTTC
CASGLDTTYEQYF
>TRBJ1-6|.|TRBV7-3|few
TGTGCCAGCAGTCAAGAGTATAATTCACCCCTCCACTTT
CASSQEYNSPLHF
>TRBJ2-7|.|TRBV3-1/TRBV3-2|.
TGTGCCAGCAGCCAAAGGGGGATAAGTTACGAGCAGTACTTC
CASSQRGISYEQYF
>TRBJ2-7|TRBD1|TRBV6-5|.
TGTGCCAGCAGAGGGACAGGAAACCCCTACGAGCAGTACTTC
CASRGTGNPYEQYF
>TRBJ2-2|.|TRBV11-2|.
TGTGCCAGCAGCCCCGGACAGACTTACACCGGGGAGCTGTTTTTT
CASSPGQTYTGELFF
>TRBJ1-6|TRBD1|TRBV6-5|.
TGTGCCAGCACCGGGGACAGATTTTCACCCCTCCACTTT
CASTGDRFSPLHF
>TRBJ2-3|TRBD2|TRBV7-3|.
TGTGCCAGCAGCTTAACCTTGTCTAGCGGTTTTCTTGACACAGATACGCAGTATTTT
CASSLTLSSGFLDTDTQYF
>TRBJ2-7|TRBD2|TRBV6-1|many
TGTGCCAGCAGTGAAAGTAGCGGGGGGGCCTACGAGCAGTACTTC
CASSESSGGAYEQYF
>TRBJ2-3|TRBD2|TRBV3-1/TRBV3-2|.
TGTGCCAGCAGCCCTAGCGGGGGGGCGACAGATACGCAGTATTTT
CASSPSGGATDTQYF
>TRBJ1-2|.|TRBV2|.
TGTGCCAGCAGTGAAGTACTCAGGCACTATGGCTACACCTTC
CASSEVLRHYGYTF
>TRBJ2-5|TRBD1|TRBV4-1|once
TGCGCCAGCAGGCAGGGGGTAGCCCTAATAATCCAAGAGACCCAGTACTTC
CASRQGVALIIQETQYF
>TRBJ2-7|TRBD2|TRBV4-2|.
TGTGCCAGCAGCCAAGAGGTACGGGGGGACGAGCAGTACTTC
CASSQEVRGDEQYF
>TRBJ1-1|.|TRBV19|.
TGTGCCAGTAACTCAATAGAGGGGGGGAGCGCTGAAGCTTTCTTT
CASNSIEGGSAEAFF
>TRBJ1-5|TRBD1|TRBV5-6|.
TGTGCCAGCAGCTTGGCAGGGGGGAGCAATCAGCCCCAGCATTTT
CASSLAGGSNQPQHF
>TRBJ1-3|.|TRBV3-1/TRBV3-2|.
TGTGCCAGCAGCCAAAAGTCAGGAATTGGAAACACCATATATTTT
CASSQKSGIGNTIYF
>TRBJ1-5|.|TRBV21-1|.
TGTGCCAGCAGCACCCGCCGTCTAATATTCGGTGGGACAGCTAATAGCAATCAGCCCCAGCATTTT
CASSTRRLIFGGTANSNQPQHF
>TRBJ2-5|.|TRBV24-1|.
TGTGCCACCAGTGAGAACGGGGGAATCAAGACCCAGTACTTC
CATSENGGIKTQYF
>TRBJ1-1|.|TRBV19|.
TGTGCCAGAGGGCCAAATGAGGGCCCTGAAGCTTTCTTT
CARGPNEGPEAFF